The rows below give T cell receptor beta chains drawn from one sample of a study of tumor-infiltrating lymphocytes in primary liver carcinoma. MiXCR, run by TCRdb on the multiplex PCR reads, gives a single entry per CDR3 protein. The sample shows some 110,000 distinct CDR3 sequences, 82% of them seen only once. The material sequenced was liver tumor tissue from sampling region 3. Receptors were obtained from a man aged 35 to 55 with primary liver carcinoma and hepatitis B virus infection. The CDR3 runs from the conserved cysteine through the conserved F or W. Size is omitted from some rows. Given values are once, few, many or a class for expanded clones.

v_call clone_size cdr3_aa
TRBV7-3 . CASSLQGDYETQYF
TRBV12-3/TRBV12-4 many CASSLWGQGRSYEQYF
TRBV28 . CASRLISGSYNDQFF
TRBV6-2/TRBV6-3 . CASSLSTVGDQKETQYF
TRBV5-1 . CASSLDIVSNNSPLHF
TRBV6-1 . CASSEVRERAPQHF
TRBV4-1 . CANSQDMGTKETQYF
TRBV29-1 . CSVEGQGIPEAVF
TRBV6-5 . CVSSVTGKETEAFF
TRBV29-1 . CSSSGQGRYEKLFF
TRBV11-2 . CATQRPHSGAIVLTF
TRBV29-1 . CSVGRRENYGYTF
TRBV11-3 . CASRLNGNEQFF
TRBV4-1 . CASSQVDSVLDISPLHF
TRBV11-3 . CANSLSVSNSEQFF
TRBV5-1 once CASSLKGVNEQFF
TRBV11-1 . CASTLTGLAGETHYF
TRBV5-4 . CARSSDRVETQYF
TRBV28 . CASSGREFVTFF
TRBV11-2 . CVSSSQDPNQPQHF
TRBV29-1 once CIVIPTDTWELFF
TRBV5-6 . CASRYRTDRAGTEAFF
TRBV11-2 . CASSLRSGMARFAYERYF
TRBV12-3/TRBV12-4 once CASSVGGRPRNYGYTF
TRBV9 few CASSPRVETGELFF
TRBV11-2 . CTSSPNSIQGTGRETQYF
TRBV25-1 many CASSEGEKSYEQYF
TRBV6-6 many CASSYGDRVSNQPQHF
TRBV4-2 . CASSLEPGQISGYTIYF
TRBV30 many CAWSVRTNEAFF
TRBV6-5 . CASSPGQAYKSPLHF
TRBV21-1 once CATLDTSGTCEQFF
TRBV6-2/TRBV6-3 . CASTLQDRAYEQYF
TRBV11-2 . CASSSNRSSYEQYF
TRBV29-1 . CSVTGTSGRGEYNEQFF
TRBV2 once CASTEQTVTGEVFF
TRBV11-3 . CTSGFGTSGSPLETQYF
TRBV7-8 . CANSLVGTGVNDQFF
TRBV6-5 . CASSYSSGGGSQETMYF
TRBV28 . CASSRTFSSYNEQLF
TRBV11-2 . CASSLTPHDGEIHYF
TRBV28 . CANSFAGLAGLSSYNGQFF
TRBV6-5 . CASNYSLARESYNEQFF
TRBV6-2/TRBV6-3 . CTSSSAWPAFF
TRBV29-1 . CSVAGGWGMNTVVFF
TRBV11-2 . CASGLRWTGEIEQYF
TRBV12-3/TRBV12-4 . CVSTRGTAIYQAQHF
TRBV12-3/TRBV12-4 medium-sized CASSLDQRISGNTIYF
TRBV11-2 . CTSSPPGRADTQYF
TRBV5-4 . CASSLISGFSYEQYF
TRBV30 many CAWDGWTDTGELFF
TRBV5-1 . CASSDGPGWNTETFF
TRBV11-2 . CASSRSPRPAGEGTDTQYF
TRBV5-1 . CASSSGQPANYGYTF